Listed below are T cell receptor beta chains from one sample, sequenced in a study of CD8 T cells in ankylosing spondylitis. One entry per CDR3 protein results from TCRdb running MiXCR on the 5' RACE reads. This sample has approximately 550,000 distinct CDR3 sequences, with about 12% found just once. Sequenced material: blood, either unsorted or a sorted T cell fraction (not recorded which). The source is a male donor with ankylosing spondylitis. CDR3s include the opening cysteine and the closing phenylalanine or tryptophan. The D gene is left open where the match is weak. Size tells how often a clone was seen (once, few, many) or the class of an expanded clone, and some rows leave it out.

V gene: TRBV3-1
clone size: NA
J gene: TRBJ1-3
CDR3 length: 15
D gene: TRBD1
CDR3 protein: CASSLGQASGNTIYF
CDR3 DNA: TGTGCCAGCAGCCTCGGACAGGCCTCTGGAAACACCATATATTTT

V gene: TRBV12-3/TRBV12-4
clone size: NA
J gene: TRBJ1-1
CDR3 length: 13
D gene: NA
CDR3 protein: CASSFGQLTEAFF
CDR3 DNA: TGTGCCAGCAGTTTCGGTCAGCTCACTGAAGCTTTCTTT

V gene: TRBV5-4
clone size: few
J gene: TRBJ2-2
CDR3 length: 13
D gene: NA
CDR3 protein: CASSPYRVGELFF
CDR3 DNA: TGTGCCAGCAGCCCGTACAGGGTCGGGGAGCTGTTTTTT

V gene: TRBV20-1
clone size: many
J gene: TRBJ2-3
CDR3 length: 13
D gene: NA
CDR3 protein: CSARATSTDTQYF
CDR3 DNA: TGCAGTGCTAGGGCGACTAGCACAGATACGCAGTATTTT

V gene: TRBV7-6
clone size: few
J gene: TRBJ1-2
CDR3 length: 15
D gene: TRBD1
CDR3 protein: CASSSGGGGFYGYTF
CDR3 DNA: TGTGCCAGCAGCTCTGGGGGAGGGGGCTTCTATGGCTACACCTTC

V gene: TRBV11-2
clone size: few
J gene: TRBJ1-1
CDR3 length: 12
D gene: NA
CDR3 protein: CASLAPNTEAFF
CDR3 DNA: TGTGCCAGCTTAGCACCGAACACTGAAGCTTTCTTT

V gene: TRBV15
clone size: few
J gene: TRBJ2-1
CDR3 length: 16
D gene: NA
CDR3 protein: CATSRGVGGLYNEQFF
CDR3 DNA: TGTGCCACCAGCAGAGGCGTCGGGGGCCTCTACAATGAGCAGTTCTTC

V gene: TRBV12-3/TRBV12-4
clone size: NA
J gene: TRBJ2-1
CDR3 length: 15
D gene: NA
CDR3 protein: CASSLFAGKANEQFF
CDR3 DNA: TGTGCCAGCAGCCTATTCGCGGGGAAGGCGAATGAGCAGTTCTTC

V gene: TRBV7-9
clone size: NA
J gene: TRBJ1-1
CDR3 length: 12
D gene: NA
CDR3 protein: CANGRVNTEAFF
CDR3 DNA: TGTGCCAATGGACGGGTGAACACTGAAGCTTTCTTT

V gene: TRBV11-2
clone size: few
J gene: TRBJ2-1
CDR3 length: 17
D gene: TRBD2
CDR3 protein: CASSLASTGLAGNEQFF
CDR3 DNA: TGTGCCAGCAGCTTAGCATCTACGGGACTAGCGGGAAATGAGCAGTTCTTC

V gene: TRBV20-1
clone size: few
J gene: TRBJ1-2
CDR3 length: 14
D gene: NA
CDR3 protein: CSARDKGRGDGYTF
CDR3 DNA: TGCAGTGCTAGAGATAAGGGCCGGGGAGATGGCTACACCTTC

V gene: TRBV24-1
clone size: NA
J gene: TRBJ2-2
CDR3 length: 13
D gene: NA
CDR3 protein: CATYSGANGELFF
CDR3 DNA: TGTGCCACCTATTCTGGGGCCAACGGGGAGCTGTTTTTT

V gene: TRBV6-2/TRBV6-3
clone size: NA
J gene: TRBJ2-5
CDR3 length: 15
D gene: TRBD2
CDR3 protein: CASSYNSIMRGAQYF
CDR3 DNA: TGTGCCAGCAGTTACAACAGTATAATGCGGGGGGCCCAGTACTTC

V gene: TRBV20-1
clone size: few
J gene: TRBJ2-7
CDR3 length: 14
D gene: NA
CDR3 protein: CSARPGSGTFPEYF
CDR3 DNA: TGCAGTGCTAGGCCGGGGAGCGGAACCTTCCCTGAGTACTTC

V gene: TRBV5-1
clone size: many
J gene: TRBJ2-2
CDR3 length: 16
D gene: TRBD1
CDR3 protein: CASTQQGAGNTGELFF
CDR3 DNA: TGCGCCAGCACCCAACAGGGGGCCGGGAACACCGGGGAGCTGTTTTTT

V gene: TRBV29-1
clone size: NA
J gene: TRBJ1-2
CDR3 length: 13
D gene: TRBD1
CDR3 protein: CSVSRDREYGYTF
CDR3 DNA: TGCAGCGTTTCCCGGGACAGGGAGTATGGCTACACCTTC

V gene: TRBV18
clone size: NA
J gene: TRBJ2-6
CDR3 length: 15
D gene: NA
CDR3 protein: CASSRDEIGANVLTF
CDR3 DNA: TGTGCCAGCTCACGGGATGAGATTGGGGCCAACGTCCTGACTTTC

V gene: TRBV20-1
clone size: NA
J gene: TRBJ1-2
CDR3 length: 17
D gene: TRBD1
CDR3 protein: CSASPIPGQGGNYGYTF
CDR3 DNA: TGCAGTGCTAGCCCCATCCCGGGACAGGGAGGTAACTATGGCTACACCTTC

V gene: TRBV5-1
clone size: many
J gene: TRBJ2-4
CDR3 length: 14
D gene: NA
CDR3 protein: CASSPGGWGNIQYF
CDR3 DNA: TGCGCCAGCAGCCCCGGTGGTTGGGGAAACATTCAGTACTTC

V gene: TRBV19
clone size: NA
J gene: TRBJ1-5
CDR3 length: 14
D gene: NA
CDR3 protein: CASAVGFGNQPQHF
CDR3 DNA: TGTGCCAGTGCCGTCGGGTTTGGCAATCAGCCCCAGCATTTT

V gene: TRBV7-9
clone size: NA
J gene: TRBJ1-5
CDR3 length: 15
D gene: TRBD1
CDR3 protein: CASSAGTGEDQPQHF
CDR3 DNA: TGTGCCAGCAGCGCCGGGACAGGGGAAGATCAGCCCCAGCATTTT

V gene: TRBV12-3/TRBV12-4
clone size: few
J gene: TRBJ2-5
CDR3 length: 15
D gene: NA
CDR3 protein: CASSLGTGNQETQYF
CDR3 DNA: TGTGCCAGCAGTTTAGGAACAGGGAATCAAGAGACCCAGTACTTC

V gene: TRBV7-8
clone size: few
J gene: TRBJ2-5
CDR3 length: 15
D gene: NA
CDR3 protein: CASSFQLSYQETQYF
CDR3 DNA: TGTGCCAGCAGCTTCCAGTTGTCGTACCAAGAGACCCAGTACTTC

V gene: TRBV28
clone size: few
J gene: TRBJ1-1
CDR3 length: 14
D gene: NA
CDR3 protein: CASSVAGANTEAFF
CDR3 DNA: TGTGCCAGCAGCGTGGCAGGGGCGAACACTGAAGCTTTCTTT

V gene: TRBV7-7
clone size: few
J gene: TRBJ2-1
CDR3 length: 17
D gene: TRBD2
CDR3 protein: CASSPRQVGGFNNEQFF
CDR3 DNA: TGTGCCAGCAGCCCCCGCCAAGTGGGAGGGTTTAACAATGAGCAGTTCTTC

V gene: TRBV30
clone size: NA
J gene: TRBJ1-1
CDR3 length: 14
D gene: TRBD1
CDR3 protein: CAWSVTGGFTEAFF
CDR3 DNA: TGTGCCTGGAGTGTGACAGGGGGCTTCACTGAAGCTTTCTTT

V gene: TRBV5-1
clone size: few
J gene: TRBJ1-1
CDR3 length: 15
D gene: NA
CDR3 protein: CASSLGVITNTEAFF
CDR3 DNA: TGCGCCAGCAGCTTGGGAGTAATAACGAACACTGAAGCTTTCTTT

V gene: TRBV20-1
clone size: few
J gene: TRBJ2-4
CDR3 length: 14
D gene: NA
CDR3 protein: CSATRTPVKNIQYF
CDR3 DNA: TGCAGTGCTACCCGGACGCCTGTCAAAAACATTCAGTACTTC

V gene: TRBV20-1
clone size: NA
J gene: TRBJ2-1
CDR3 length: 13
D gene: NA
CDR3 protein: CSARTTAYNEQFF
CDR3 DNA: TGCAGTGCTAGGACAACAGCATACAATGAGCAGTTCTTC

V gene: TRBV7-6
clone size: NA
J gene: TRBJ2-5
CDR3 length: 14
D gene: NA
CDR3 protein: CASSLTGYQETQYF
CDR3 DNA: TGTGCCAGCAGCCTCACCGGCTACCAAGAGACCCAGTACTTC

V gene: TRBV5-1
clone size: many
J gene: TRBJ2-1
CDR3 length: 18
D gene: TRBD2
CDR3 protein: CASSLALPAGGSYNEQFF
CDR3 DNA: TGCGCCAGCAGCTTGGCCCTTCCAGCGGGGGGCTCCTACAATGAGCAGTTCTTC

V gene: TRBV7-2
clone size: few
J gene: TRBJ1-1
CDR3 length: 15
D gene: TRBD1
CDR3 protein: CASSSGGGGRTEAFF
CDR3 DNA: TGTGCCAGCAGCTCGGGAGGGGGCGGAAGGACTGAAGCTTTCTTT

V gene: TRBV20-1
clone size: many
J gene: TRBJ2-1
CDR3 length: 15
D gene: NA
CDR3 protein: CSASPAQRLYNEQFF
CDR3 DNA: TGCAGTGCTAGTCCCGCCCAGCGTCTCTACAATGAGCAGTTCTTC

V gene: TRBV5-1
clone size: few
J gene: TRBJ2-1
CDR3 length: 14
D gene: NA
CDR3 protein: CASSPVGVGDEQFF
CDR3 DNA: TGCGCCAGCAGCCCGGTAGGGGTGGGGGATGAGCAGTTCTTC

V gene: TRBV5-1
clone size: NA
J gene: TRBJ1-1
CDR3 length: 13
D gene: NA
CDR3 protein: CASSLPRGTEAFF
CDR3 DNA: TGCGCCAGCAGCCTTCCTCGTGGCACTGAAGCTTTCTTT